This T cell receptor beta chain was profiled in a study of T cell changes during pregnancy in multiple sclerosis. Generated by immunoSEQ multiplex PCR, the TCRdb table keeps only in-frame clones and is missing some. The table lists tens of thousands of clones, 92% of them singletons. With 5 bases removed from V and 0 bases from J, the gap between germline ends came to 14 bases. The CDR3 runs to 16 residues. The germline V gene encodes CDR1 SGHAT and CDR2 FQNNGV. The specimen was CD4+ T cells from peripheral blood mononuclear cells, collected after pregnancy. This receptor was obtained from a female donor with multiple sclerosis, enrolled in a pregnancy study. The chain is built from TRBV11-2 and TRBJ2-1, with a weak D call TRBD2 (5 bases). This CDR3 is CASSRGWGSSYNEQFF. The CDR3 nucleotides are TGTGCCAGCAGCCGAGGGTGGGGAAGCTCCTACAATGAGCAGTTCTTC.